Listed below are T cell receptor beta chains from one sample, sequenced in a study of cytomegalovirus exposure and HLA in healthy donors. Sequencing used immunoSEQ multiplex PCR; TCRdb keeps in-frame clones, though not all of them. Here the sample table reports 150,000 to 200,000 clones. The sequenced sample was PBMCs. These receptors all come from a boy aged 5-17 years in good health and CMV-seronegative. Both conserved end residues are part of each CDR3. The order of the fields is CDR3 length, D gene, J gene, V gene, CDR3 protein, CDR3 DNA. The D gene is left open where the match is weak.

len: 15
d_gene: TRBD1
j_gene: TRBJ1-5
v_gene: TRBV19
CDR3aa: CASSPDRGRAQPQHF
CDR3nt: TGTGCCAGTAGTCCTGACAGGGGGCGAGCTCAGCCCCAGCATTTT

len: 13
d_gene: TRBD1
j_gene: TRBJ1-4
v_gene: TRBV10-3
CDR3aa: CATRDRGKEKLFF
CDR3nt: TGTGCCACCCGGGACAGGGGAAAGGAAAAACTGTTTTTT

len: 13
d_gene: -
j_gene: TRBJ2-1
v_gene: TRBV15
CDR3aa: CATSRVTGSEQFF
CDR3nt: TGTGCCACCAGCAGAGTTACGGGGTCTGAGCAGTTCTTC

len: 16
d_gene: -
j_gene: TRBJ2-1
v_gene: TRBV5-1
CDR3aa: CASSPLGSAGYNEQFF
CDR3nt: TGCGCCAGCAGCCCCCTTGGGAGCGCCGGTTACAATGAGCAGTTCTTC

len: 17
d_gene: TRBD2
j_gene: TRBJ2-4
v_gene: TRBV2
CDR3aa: CASRARGGPLAKNIQYF
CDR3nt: TGTGCCAGCAGAGCCCGGGGGGGGCCCCTAGCCAAAAACATTCAGTACTTC

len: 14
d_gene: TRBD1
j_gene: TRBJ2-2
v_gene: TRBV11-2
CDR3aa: CASSLVDRTGELFF
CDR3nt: TGTGCCAGCAGCTTAGTGGACAGGACCGGGGAGCTGTTTTTT

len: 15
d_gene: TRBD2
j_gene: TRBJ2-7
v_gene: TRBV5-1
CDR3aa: CASSSRAGGLYEQYF
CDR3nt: TGCGCCAGCAGCTCGCGAGCGGGGGGGCTCTACGAGCAGTACTTC

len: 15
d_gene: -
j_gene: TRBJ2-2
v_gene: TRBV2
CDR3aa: CASSLLGGNTGELFF
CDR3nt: TGTGCCAGCAGTCTTTTAGGGGGGAACACCGGGGAGCTGTTTTTT

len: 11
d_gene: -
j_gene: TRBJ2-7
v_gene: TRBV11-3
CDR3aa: CASSAGREQYF
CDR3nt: TGTGCCAGCAGCGCCGGTCGCGAGCAGTACTTC

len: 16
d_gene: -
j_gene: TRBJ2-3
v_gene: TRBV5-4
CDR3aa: CASSLKRTYHTDTQYF
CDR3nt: TGTGCCAGCAGCTTGAAGAGAACCTATCACACAGATACGCAGTATTTT

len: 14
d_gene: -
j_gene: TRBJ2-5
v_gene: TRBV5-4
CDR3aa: CASSLRTAKETQYF
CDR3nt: TGTGCCAGCAGCTTACGGACAGCTAAAGAGACCCAGTACTTC

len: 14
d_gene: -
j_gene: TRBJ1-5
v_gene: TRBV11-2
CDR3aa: CASRLSGSNQPQHF
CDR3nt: TGTGCCAGCAGACTATCTGGTAGCAATCAGCCCCAGCATTTT

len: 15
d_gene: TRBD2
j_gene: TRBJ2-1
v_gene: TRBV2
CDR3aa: CASSGGSGGRLGKFF
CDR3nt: TGTGCCAGCAGTGGGGGAAGCGGGGGGCGCTTGGGGAAGTTCTTC

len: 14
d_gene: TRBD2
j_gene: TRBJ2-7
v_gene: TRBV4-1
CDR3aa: CASTPAGDSYEQYF
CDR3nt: TGCGCCAGCACCCCAGCGGGGGACTCCTACGAGCAGTACTTC

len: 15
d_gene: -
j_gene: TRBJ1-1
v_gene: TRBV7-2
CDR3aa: CASSLAAGAATEAFF
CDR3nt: TGTGCCAGCAGCTTAGCGGCGGGGGCGGCCACTGAAGCTTTCTTT

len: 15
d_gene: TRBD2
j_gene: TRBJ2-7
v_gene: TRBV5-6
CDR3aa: CASSLAAGGPYEQYF
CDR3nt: TGTGCCAGCAGCCTAGCGGCGGGGGGTCCTTACGAGCAGTACTTC

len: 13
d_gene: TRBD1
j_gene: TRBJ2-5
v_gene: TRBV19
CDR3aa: CASSDRVQETQYF
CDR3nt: TGTGCCAGTAGTGACAGGGTTCAAGAGACCCAGTACTTC

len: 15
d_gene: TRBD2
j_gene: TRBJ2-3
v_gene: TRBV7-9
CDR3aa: CASSSLAGGLGAQYF
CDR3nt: TGTGCCAGCAGCTCACTAGCGGGGGGCCTGGGGGCGCAGTATTTT

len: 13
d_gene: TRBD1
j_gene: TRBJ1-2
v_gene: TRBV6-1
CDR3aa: CASEPGQGVGYTF
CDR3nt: TGTGCCAGCGAGCCGGGACAGGGGGTTGGCTACACCTTC

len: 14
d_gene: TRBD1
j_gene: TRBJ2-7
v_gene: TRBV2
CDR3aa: CASLGSDRVWEQYF
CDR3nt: TGTGCCAGCCTGGGCTCGGACAGGGTATGGGAGCAGTACTTC

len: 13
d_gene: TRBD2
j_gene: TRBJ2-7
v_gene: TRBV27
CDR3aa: CASSSGLAREQYF
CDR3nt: TGTGCCAGCAGCTCGGGACTAGCGCGGGAGCAGTACTTC

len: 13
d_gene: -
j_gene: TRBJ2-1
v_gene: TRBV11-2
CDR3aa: CASSLGTGNEQFF
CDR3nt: TGTGCCAGCAGCTTAGGTACGGGCAATGAGCAGTTCTTC

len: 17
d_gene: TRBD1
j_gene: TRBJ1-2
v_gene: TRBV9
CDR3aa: CASSTRTGELGNYGYTF
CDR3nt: TGTGCCAGCAGCACACGGACAGGGGAATTGGGGAACTATGGCTACACCTTC

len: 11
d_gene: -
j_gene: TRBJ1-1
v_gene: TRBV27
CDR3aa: CASGLDAEAFF
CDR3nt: TGTGCCAGCGGGCTTGACGCTGAAGCTTTCTTT

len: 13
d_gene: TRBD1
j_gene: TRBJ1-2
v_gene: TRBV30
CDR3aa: CAWSAGTGGGYTF
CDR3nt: TGTGCCTGGAGTGCCGGGACAGGGGGAGGCTACACCTTC

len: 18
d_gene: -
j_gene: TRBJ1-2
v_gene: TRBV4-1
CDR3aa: CASSQPGAIIPINYGYTF
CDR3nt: TGCGCCAGCAGCCAGCCAGGGGCGATCATTCCCATTAACTATGGCTACACCTTC

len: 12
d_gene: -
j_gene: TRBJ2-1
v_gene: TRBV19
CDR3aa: CASSRTSNEQFF
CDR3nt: TGTGCCAGTAGTCGTACTAGCAATGAGCAGTTCTTC

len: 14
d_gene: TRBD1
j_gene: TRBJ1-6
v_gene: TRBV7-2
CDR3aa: CASSSRTGVSPLHF
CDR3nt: TGTGCCAGCAGCTCCCGGACAGGGGTTTCACCCCTCCACTTT

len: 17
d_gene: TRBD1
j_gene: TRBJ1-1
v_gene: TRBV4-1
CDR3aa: CASSSRLNRGLGTEAFF
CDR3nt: TGCGCCAGCAGCTCCCGCCTGAACAGGGGGCTAGGCACTGAAGCTTTCTTT

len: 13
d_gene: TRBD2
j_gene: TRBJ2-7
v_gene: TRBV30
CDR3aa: CAWGAGQGYEQYF
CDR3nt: TGTGCCTGGGGAGCGGGGCAGGGATACGAGCAGTACTTC

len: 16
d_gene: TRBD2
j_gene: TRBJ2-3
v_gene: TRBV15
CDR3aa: CATSRGPSGGTDTQYF
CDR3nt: TGTGCCACCAGCAGAGGACCTAGCGGGGGTACAGATACGCAGTATTTT

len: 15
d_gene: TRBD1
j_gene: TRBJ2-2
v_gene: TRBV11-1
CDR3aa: CASSLQTGLDGELFF
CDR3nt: TGTGCCAGCAGCCTCCAGACAGGGCTTGACGGGGAGCTGTTTTTT

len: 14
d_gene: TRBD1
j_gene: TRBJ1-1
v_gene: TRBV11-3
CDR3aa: CASSATGTGTEAFF
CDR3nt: TGTGCCAGCAGCGCCACCGGGACAGGAACTGAAGCTTTCTTT

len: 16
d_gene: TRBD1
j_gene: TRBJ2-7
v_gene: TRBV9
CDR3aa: CASSPRPGTVSYEQYF
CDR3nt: TGTGCCAGCAGCCCCCGCCCCGGGACAGTCTCCTACGAGCAGTACTTC

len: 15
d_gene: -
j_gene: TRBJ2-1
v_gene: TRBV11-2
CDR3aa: CASRTGYKSYNEQFF
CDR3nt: TGTGCCAGCAGGACAGGCTATAAGTCCTACAATGAGCAGTTCTTC

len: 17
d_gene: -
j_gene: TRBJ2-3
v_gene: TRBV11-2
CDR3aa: CASSLYGRTDLTDTQYF
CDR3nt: TGTGCCAGCAGCTTATATGGTCGGACAGACCTCACAGATACGCAGTATTTT

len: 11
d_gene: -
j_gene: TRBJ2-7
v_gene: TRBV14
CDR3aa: CASSPGYEQYF
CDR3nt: TGTGCCAGCAGCCCAGGATACGAGCAGTACTTC

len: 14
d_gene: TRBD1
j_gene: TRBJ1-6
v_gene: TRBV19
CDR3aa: CASSVDRGNSPLHF
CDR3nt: TGTGCCAGTAGTGTGGACAGGGGAAATTCACCCCTCCACTTT

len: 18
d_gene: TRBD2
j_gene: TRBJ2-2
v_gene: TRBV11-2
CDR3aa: CASQFLAGSLQGTGELFF
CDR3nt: TGTGCCAGCCAATTCCTAGCGGGCTCGCTTCAGGGCACCGGGGAGCTGTTTTTT

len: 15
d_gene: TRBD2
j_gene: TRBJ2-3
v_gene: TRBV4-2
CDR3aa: CASSQGTGGMNTQYF
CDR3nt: TGTGCCAGCAGCCAAGGAACGGGGGGGATGAATACGCAGTATTTT

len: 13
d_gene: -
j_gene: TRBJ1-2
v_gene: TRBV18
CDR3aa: CASSLRGPYGYTF
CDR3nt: TGTGCCAGCTCACTCAGGGGCCCCTATGGCTACACCTTC

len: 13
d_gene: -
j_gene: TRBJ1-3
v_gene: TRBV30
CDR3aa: CAWSFSSGNTIYF
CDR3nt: TGTGCCTGGTCATTCAGCTCTGGAAACACCATATATTTT

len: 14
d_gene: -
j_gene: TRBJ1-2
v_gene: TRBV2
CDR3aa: CASLQTPQGRGYTF
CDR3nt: TGTGCCAGCTTACAAACTCCACAGGGTCGTGGCTACACCTTC

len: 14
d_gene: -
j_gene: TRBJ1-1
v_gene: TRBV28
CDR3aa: CASSSSQGITEAFF
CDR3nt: TGTGCCAGCAGTTCCTCCCAGGGGATAACTGAAGCTTTCTTT

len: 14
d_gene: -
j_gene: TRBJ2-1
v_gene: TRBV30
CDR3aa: CAWSVFGGKDEQFF
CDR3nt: TGTGCCTGGAGTGTATTCGGGGGAAAGGATGAGCAGTTCTTC

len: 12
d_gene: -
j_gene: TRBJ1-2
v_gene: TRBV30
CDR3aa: CAWKSPTRGYTF
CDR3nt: TGTGCCTGGAAAAGTCCAACACGCGGCTACACCTTC

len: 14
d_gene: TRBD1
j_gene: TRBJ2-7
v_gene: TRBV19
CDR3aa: CASSRGGRAYEQYF
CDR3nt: TGTGCCAGTAGTAGAGGGGGCAGGGCCTACGAGCAGTACTTC